This T cell receptor beta chain comes out of a study of CD8 T cells in ankylosing spondylitis. Study observations and caveats: Blood of patients with ankylosing spondylitis appeared to be characterized by a TCR beta motif of several highly homologous variants. The authors found the disease-linked clones to be CD8+ and relatively rare in peripheral blood.

This clonotype was recorded many times. Its antigen remains unknown. The TCR beta libraries were generated through quantitative 5'-RACE incorporating molecular barcodes. TCRdb reanalysed the 5' RACE reads using MiXCR and keeps one entry per CDR3 protein. The sample contains around 250,000 distinct CDR3 sequences, around 10% of which appear only once. The sequence was collected from a male donor with ankylosing spondylitis or in good health (not recorded which). The sample consisted of blood, either unsorted or a sorted T cell fraction (not recorded which).

The DNA of the CDR3 is TGTGCCAGCAGGGGGCCCACGGGAGGAGAGACCCAGTACTTC. This sequence encodes CASRGPTGGETQYF. The chain carries TRBV25-1 and TRBJ2-5; TRBD2 aligns across 7 bases. This CDR3 spans 14 amino acids. V shed 6 bases and J 4 bases; nucleotides not matched to a gene: 8. CDR1 MGHDK and CDR2 SYGVNS come from the germline V gene.